This is a list of T cell receptor beta chains from one sample in a study of Ad26.COV2.S vaccination and SARS-CoV-2 variants. The assay was immunoSEQ multiplex PCR, and TCRdb's table has in-frame clones only and misses some. The repertoire holds about 680,000 clones, roughly 90% seen once, with 1.5% in the top ten. The sample here was peripheral blood, taken in a trial of Ad26.COV2.S vaccine versus placebo. The receptors were gathered from a person between 18 and 65 years old who received the Ad26.COV2.S COVID-19 vaccine or a placebo. Each CDR3 is given with its conserved first and last residue.

V gene	J gene	CDR3 protein
TRBV5-4	TRBJ1-1	CASSLGTGYTEAFF
TRBV27	TRBJ2-7	CASSKTGVGAYEQYF
TRBV11-2	TRBJ2-1	CASSLRADEQFF
TRBV5-1	TRBJ2-5	CASSPGVRETQYF
TRBV3-1/TRBV3-2	TRBJ2-1	CASSPTSSSYNEQFF
TRBV2	TRBJ2-7	CASSQGTGGNEQYF
TRBV5-1	TRBJ2-3	CASSLDLVDTDTQYF
TRBV7-3	TRBJ1-2	CASSLSRDDNYGYTF
TRBV24-1	TRBJ1-2	CATSQREGIYGYTF
TRBV7-7	TRBJ1-5	CASSSGGQGIIPQHF
TRBV27	TRBJ2-7	CASRPRSKLAGGFVAVYEQYF
TRBV10-3	TRBJ1-1	CAIQYGTEAFF
TRBV5-6	TRBJ1-2	CASSISGARYGYTF
TRBV10-3	TRBJ2-7	CAISPAGTSYEQYF
TRBV3-1/TRBV3-2	TRBJ2-7	CASSQEVGTGGSVQYF
TRBV5-4	TRBJ1-4	CASSGEGLANEKLFF
TRBV30	TRBJ1-3	CAWSGGRTFSGNTIYF
TRBV24-1	TRBJ1-5	CATSDPRLGNQPQHF
TRBV6-2/TRBV6-3	TRBJ2-5	CASSKTVYQETQYF
TRBV9	TRBJ2-1	CASSVATSGGLSYNEQFF
TRBV15	TRBJ2-7	CATSRERNHRGKSYEQYF
TRBV5-6	TRBJ2-3	CASSAGLAGFLPHTDTQYF
TRBV10-3	TRBJ2-1	CAISEGLAEEEQFF
TRBV5-1	TRBJ1-2	CASSPLGGARGYTF
TRBV27	TRBJ1-3	CASSLGGTAGNTIYF
TRBV2	TRBJ2-5	CASSEGGGTQYF
TRBV2	TRBJ2-5	CASYGQGQETQYF
TRBV9	TRBJ1-4	CASSGSTNEKLFF
TRBV10-3	TRBJ2-1	CAISETGARQFF
TRBV5-1	TRBJ2-7	CASSLAAGISYEQYF
TRBV3-1/TRBV3-2	TRBJ2-3	CASSRGLAGVGDTQYF
TRBV11-2	TRBJ2-1	CASSFPSSGQTYNEQFF
TRBV7-8	TRBJ2-3	CASSSRVGTDTQYF
TRBV6-6	TRBJ1-5	CASSPGEGLYQPQHF
TRBV6-5	TRBJ1-4	CASSYSRSNEKLFF
TRBV4-1	TRBJ1-4	CASSRYGPTPGEKLFF
TRBV5-5	TRBJ1-5	CASSLAAGREPQHF
TRBV28	TRBJ2-5	CASSLRPSRRTQYF
TRBV5-3	TRBJ2-7	CARSSDVDGTYEQYF
TRBV3-1/TRBV3-2	TRBJ1-1	CASRAGGVMNTEAFF
TRBV7-2	TRBJ2-7	CASSSPSGGTYEQYF
TRBV5-1	TRBJ2-3	CASQGPGSTDTQYF
TRBV7-9	TRBJ2-1	CASRREWDFNEQFF
TRBV24-1	TRBJ2-3	CATSAGRLVSSTDTQYF
TRBV9	TRBJ2-1	CASSVLWREGYNEQFF
TRBV5-4	TRBJ1-2	CASSLVTGGGGYTF